This T cell receptor (beta chain) comes out of a study of blood T cell repertoires in COVID-19. At the level of the study: Samples came from the United States, Italy and Spain, spanning acute and convalescent COVID-19. Nucleic acid was either cDNA or gDNA, and it came from T cells, B-cell-depleted T cells, or PBMCs.

The Seattle patients joined while their infection was active and were tracked longitudinally afterward. In the study's own analysis: Amplified reference gene primers provided the basis for estimating nucleated cell counts. Measured with immunoSEQ multiplex PCR; TCRdb has only the in-frame clones, and not every one. The DNA was the basis for D and trimming; V, J and clone size are from that table. The sample carries under 100,000 clones, about nine tenths recorded once. This CDR3 spans 14 amino acids. Germline assignment: CDR1 SGHAT and CDR2 FQNNGV. With 4 bases clipped from V and 2 bases from J, the junction kept 5 bases outside the gene matches.

The V and J genes are TRBV11-2 and TRBJ2-7, with 7 bases fitting TRBD1. The sequence was obtained from a man in his sixties with COVID-19, enrolled during active disease. The sequenced material came from peripheral blood. The CDR3 DNA follows: TGTGCCAGCAGCTCCGGGACAGTTACCTACGAGCAGTACTTC. Translation: CASSSGTVTYEQYF.